The sequence of this T cell receptor beta chain was determined in a study of tumor-infiltrating lymphocytes in localized non-small cell lung cancer. Clones were sequenced by immunoSEQ multiplex PCR, and TCRdb holds only the in-frame ones, with some missing. The sample has 11,000 to 15,000 clones; roughly 82% are singletons. CDR1 SGHVS and CDR2 FNYEAQ come from the germline V gene. This CDR3 spans 11 amino acids. V lost 4 bases and J 2 bases, leaving 2 bases between the germline ends. This TCR was recovered from a human donor with non-small cell lung cancer. V usage is TRBV7-6 and J usage is TRBJ2-5; D is undetermined. Sequences were obtained from lung tumor tissue. The CDR3, as DNA: TGTGCCAGCAGCTCTCAAGAGACCCAGTACTTC. Encoded protein: CASSSQETQYF.